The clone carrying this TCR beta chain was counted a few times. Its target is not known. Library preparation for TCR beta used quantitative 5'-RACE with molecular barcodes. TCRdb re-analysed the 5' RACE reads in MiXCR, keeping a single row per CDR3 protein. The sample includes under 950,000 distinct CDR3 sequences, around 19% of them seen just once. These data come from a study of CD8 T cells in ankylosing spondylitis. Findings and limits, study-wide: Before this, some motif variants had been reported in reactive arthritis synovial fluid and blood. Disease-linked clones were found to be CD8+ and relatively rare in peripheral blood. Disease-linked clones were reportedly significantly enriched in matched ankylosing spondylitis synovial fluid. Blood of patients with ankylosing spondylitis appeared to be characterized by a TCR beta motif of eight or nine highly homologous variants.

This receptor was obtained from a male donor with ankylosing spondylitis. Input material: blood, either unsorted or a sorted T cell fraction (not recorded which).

The CDR3 nucleotides read TGTGCCAGCACCCGTTCGCCGGCCATTAACTATGGCTACACCTTC. It yields the protein CASTRSPAINYGYTF. The chain links TRBV6-2 or TRBV6-3 to TRBJ1-2; D gene unclear. Germline-derived CDR1 and CDR2 are MNHEY and SVGEGT. The CDR3 has 15 residues. V shed 7 bases and J shed 1 base, with 16 bases lying between them.